The clone carrying this TCR beta chain showed up just a few times. Its target is unknown. CDR3 length: 13 amino acids. Between the trimmed V and J ends, which lost 2 bases and 7 bases, there was a span of 9 bases. CDR1 ENHRY and CDR2 SYGVKD come from the germline V gene. Cyclophosphamide on days +3 and +4 followed busulfan-fludarabine conditioning and a marrow graft. Using immunoSEQ multiplex PCR, the repertoire was profiled, and TCRdb retains in-frame clones only, with some absent. The sample has about 12,000 clones, roughly 2% seen once; the top ten hold around 16%. These data originate in a study of T cells after posttransplantation cyclophosphamide. Study-wide results and caveats: Donor-recipient repertoire similarity was low at 1-2 months, rising over year one.

The chain links TRBV10-3 to TRBJ2-4, with D tentatively TRBD1 (6 bases). The input for sequencing was PBMCs, taken after allogeneic stem cell transplant with posttransplant cyclophosphamide. This TCR derives from a male patient aged 25 to 39 who received an allogeneic stem cell transplant from a related donor, was CMV-positive, and had no GVHD. Some of the T cells might come from the graft donor. CDR3 nucleotides: TGTGCCATCAGTGAGCTGGGGGCGAACATTCAGTACTTC. It encodes CAISELGANIQYF.